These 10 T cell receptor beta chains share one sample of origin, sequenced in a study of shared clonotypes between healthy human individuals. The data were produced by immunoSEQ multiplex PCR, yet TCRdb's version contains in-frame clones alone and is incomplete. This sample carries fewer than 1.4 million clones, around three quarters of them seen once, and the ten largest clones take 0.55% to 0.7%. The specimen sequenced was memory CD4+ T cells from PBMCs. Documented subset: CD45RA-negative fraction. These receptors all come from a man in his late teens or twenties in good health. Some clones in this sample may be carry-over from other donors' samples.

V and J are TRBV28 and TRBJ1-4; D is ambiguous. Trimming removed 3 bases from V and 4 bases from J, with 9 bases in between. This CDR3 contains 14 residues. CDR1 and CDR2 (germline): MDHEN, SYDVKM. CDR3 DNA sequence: TGTGCCAGCAGTTTTCTGGCAGGTAATGAAAAACTGTTTTTT. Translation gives CASSFLAGNEKLFF.

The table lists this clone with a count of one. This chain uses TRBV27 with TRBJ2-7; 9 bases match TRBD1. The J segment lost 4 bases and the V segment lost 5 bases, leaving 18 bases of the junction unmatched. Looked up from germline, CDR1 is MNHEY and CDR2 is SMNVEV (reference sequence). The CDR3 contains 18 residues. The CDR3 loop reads CASSLAHAPYRGQYEQYF. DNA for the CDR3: TGTGCCAGCAGTCTCGCCCATGCCCCCTACAGGGGGCAATACGAGCAGTACTTC.

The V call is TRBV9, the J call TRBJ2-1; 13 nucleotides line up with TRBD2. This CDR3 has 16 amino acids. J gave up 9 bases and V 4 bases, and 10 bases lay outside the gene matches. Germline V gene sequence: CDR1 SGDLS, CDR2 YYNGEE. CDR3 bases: TGTGCCAGCAGCCCTCGGACTAGCGGGAGAGAGGGTGAGCAGTTCTTC. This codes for CASSPRTSGREGEQFF. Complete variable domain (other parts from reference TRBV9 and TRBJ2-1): DSGVTQTPKHLITATGQRVTLRCSPRSGDLSVYWYQQSLDQGLQFLIQYYNGEERAKGNILERFSAQQFPDLHSELNLSSLELGDSALYFCASSPRTSGREGEQFFGPGTRLTVL.

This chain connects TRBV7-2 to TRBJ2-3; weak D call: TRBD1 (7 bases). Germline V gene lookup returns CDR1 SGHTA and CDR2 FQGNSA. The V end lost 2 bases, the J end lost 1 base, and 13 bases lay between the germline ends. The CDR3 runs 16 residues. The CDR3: CASSLRQGGRTDTQYF. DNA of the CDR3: TGTGCCAGCAGCTTAAGACAGGGAGGACGCACAGATACGCAGTATTTT.

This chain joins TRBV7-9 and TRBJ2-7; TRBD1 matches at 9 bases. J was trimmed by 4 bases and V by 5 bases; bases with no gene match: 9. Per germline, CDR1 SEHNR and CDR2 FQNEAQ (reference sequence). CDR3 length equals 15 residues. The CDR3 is CASSTGTGLVYEQYF. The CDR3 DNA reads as TGTGCCAGCAGCACCGGGACAGGGTTAGTGTACGAGCAGTACTTC.

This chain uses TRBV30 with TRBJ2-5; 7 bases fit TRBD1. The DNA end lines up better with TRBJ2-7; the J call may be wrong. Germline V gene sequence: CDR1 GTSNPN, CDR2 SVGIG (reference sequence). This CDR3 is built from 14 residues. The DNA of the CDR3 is TGTGCCTGGAGTGGGGACAGCCGGACGTACGAGCAGTACTTC. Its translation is CAWSGDSRTYEQYF.

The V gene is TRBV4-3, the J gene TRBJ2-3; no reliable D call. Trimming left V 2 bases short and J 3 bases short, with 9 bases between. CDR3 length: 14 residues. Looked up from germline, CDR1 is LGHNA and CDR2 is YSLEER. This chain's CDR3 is CASSQRVHTDTQYF. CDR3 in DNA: TGCGCCAGCAGCCAAAGGGTACATACAGATACGCAGTATTTT.

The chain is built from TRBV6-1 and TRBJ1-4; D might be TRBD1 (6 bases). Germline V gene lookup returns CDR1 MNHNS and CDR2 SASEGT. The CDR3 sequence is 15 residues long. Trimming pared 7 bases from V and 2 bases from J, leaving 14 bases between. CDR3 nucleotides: TGTGCCAGCAATGGGGGGGGCTCGACTAATGAAAAACTGTTTTTT. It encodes CASNGGGSTNEKLFF.

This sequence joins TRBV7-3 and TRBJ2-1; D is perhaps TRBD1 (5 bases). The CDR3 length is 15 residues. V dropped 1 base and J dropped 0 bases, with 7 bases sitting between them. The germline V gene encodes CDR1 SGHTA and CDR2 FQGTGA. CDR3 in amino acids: CASSLNGHSYNEQFF. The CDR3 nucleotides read TGTGCCAGCAGCTTAAACGGACACTCCTACAATGAGCAGTTCTTC.

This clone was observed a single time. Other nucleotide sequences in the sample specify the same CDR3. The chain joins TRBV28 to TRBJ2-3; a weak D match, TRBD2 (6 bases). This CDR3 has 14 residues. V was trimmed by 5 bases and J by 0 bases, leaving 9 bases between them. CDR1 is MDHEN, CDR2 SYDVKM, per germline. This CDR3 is CASSPSASTDTQYF. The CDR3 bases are TGTGCCAGCAGTCCTAGCGCTAGCACAGATACGCAGTATTTT.